This T cell receptor (beta chain) was identified in a study of T cells after yellow fever vaccination. The study's findings and limits: Some clonotypes, a small share, were shared between CD4 and CD8 compartments. There was a possibility that FACS-sorted repertoires contained abundant clonotypes contaminating from the bulk population. Once the booster was given, most primary-vaccination clones reappeared, at about 96% for CD4 and over 75% for CD8.

About this clonotype: Its antigen remains unknown.

5'RACE template switching generated TCR cDNA, adding a universal primer site and UMIs. TCRdb processed the 5' RACE reads anew with MiXCR; each CDR3 protein has one entry. The repertoire holds 450,000 to 550,000 distinct CDR3 sequences, about a fifth seen once, with roughly 16% in the top ten. Source: PBMCs, taken less than 25 days after the first yellow fever vaccination. The sequence was obtained from a man younger than 35 who received the YFV17D yellow fever vaccine.

The CDR3 nucleotides read TGTGCCAGCAGCACCGGGACAGGGGTTTCTTACAATGAGCAGTTCTTC. This gives the protein CASSTGTGVSYNEQFF. The chain links TRBV7-3 to TRBJ2-1, with 10 positions matching TRBD1. V dropped 5 bases and J dropped 4; count of bases not matched to a gene: 8. Germline V gene sequence: CDR1 SGHTA, CDR2 FQGTGA. This CDR3 region has 16 residues.